This TCR beta chain was recorded in a study of cytomegalovirus exposure and HLA in healthy donors. Trimming pared 4 bases from V and 5 bases from J, leaving 10 bases between. CDR3 length equals 13 residues. The germline V gene has CDR1 MNHNY and CDR2 SVGAGI (reference sequence). The PCR used 60 Vbeta and 13 Jbeta primers. Method: immunoSEQ multiplex PCR; TCRdb's copy keeps in-frame clones and lacks some. The sample has 90,000 to 120,000 clones; roughly 80% are singletons. Source material: PBMCs. This TCR was sampled from a man younger than 45 in good health and CMV-seropositive. This sequence joins TRBV6-6 and TRBJ2-3; no clear D gene. CDR3 bases: TGTGCCAGCAGTTCACCCTTACAAGATACGCAGTATTTT. Residues: CASSSPLQDTQYF.